Following are 30 T cell receptor beta chains from one sample sequenced in a study of cytomegalovirus exposure and HLA in healthy donors. The PCR made use of 60 Vbeta and 13 Jbeta primers. Profiling relied on immunoSEQ multiplex PCR, and the TCRdb table lists in-frame clones only, not all of them. The table lists about 62,000 clones, more than 70% of them singletons. The sequenced material came from PBMCs. The receptors derive from a man aged 18 to 29 in good health and CMV-seronegative.

The chain has TRBV5-8 and TRBJ1-1; the D gene is possibly TRBD1 (5 bases). The CDR3 runs to 13 residues. The germline V gene has CDR1 SGHTS and CDR2 YDEGEE. Trimming removed 4 bases from V and 5 bases from J, with 12 bases in between. The CDR3 sequence is CASSLKGFTEAFF. For the CDR3, the DNA is TGTGCCAGCAGCCTAAAGGGGTTTACTGAAGCTTTCTTT.

V is TRBV19 and J is TRBJ1-2; D is uncertain. V was pared by 3 bases and J by 0 bases, with 8 bases between. The V gene's germline CDR1 is LNHDA and CDR2 SQIVND (reference sequence). The CDR3 spans 14 residues. The CDR3, as DNA: TGTGCCAGTAGTATCCCCGACACTAACTATGGCTACACCTTC. Translated, it gives CASSIPDTNYGYTF.

The chain combines TRBV6-1 with TRBJ2-7, with 10 bases that match TRBD1. Trimming cost V 3 bases and J 0 bases; bases outside gene matches: 5. The germline CDR1 and CDR2 sequences are MNHNS and SASEGT. The CDR3 is made up of 16 amino acids. CDR3 DNA: TGTGCCAGCAGTGACCGGGACAGGGGCCTCTCCTACGAGCAGTACTTC. Translating it yields CASSDRDRGLSYEQYF.

V is TRBV27 and J is TRBJ2-1; tentatively, D is TRBD1 (5 bases). The V gene lost 6 bases and the J gene lost 9 bases, with 12 bases spanning the gap. This CDR3 comprises 12 residues. The germline CDR1 and CDR2 sequences are MNHEY and SMNVEV (reference sequence). CDR3 loop: CASSRVGGEQFF. The CDR3 bases are TGTGCCAGCAGCAGGGTGGGTGGTGAGCAGTTCTTC.

The chain couples TRBV10-3 to TRBJ2-1; D unclear. V gave up 4 bases and J gave up 5 bases, with 6 bases separating them. Germline V gene sequence: CDR1 ENHRY, CDR2 SYGVKD. The CDR3 consists of 12 residues. CDR3 sequence reads: CAISVTDNEQFF. Here the CDR3 DNA reads TGTGCCATCAGTGTCACGGACAATGAGCAGTTCTTC.

V and J are TRBV2 and TRBJ1-2, with 8 bases aligning to TRBD1. The CDR3 is 15 amino acids. V dropped 6 bases and J dropped 3; count of bases not matched to a gene: 9. The germline gives CDR1 SNHLY, CDR2 FYNNEI. The CDR3, as DNA: TGTGCCAGCAGCCCGGGACAGGCTGCGTACTATGGCTACACCTTC. Translation: CASSPGQAAYYGYTF.

This clone was observed a single time. The chain has TRBV27 and TRBJ1-1; D may be TRBD1 (6 bases). Trimming removed 5 bases at V and 0 bases at J, with 10 bases between. Germline V lookup: CDR1 MNHEY, CDR2 SMNVEV (reference sequence). The CDR3 contains 14 residues. CDR3: CASSKDSLNTEAFF. CDR3 coding DNA: TGTGCCAGCAGTAAGGACAGCCTGAACACTGAAGCTTTCTTT.

The chain links TRBV6-5 to TRBJ2-7; perhaps TRBD2 as D (6 bases). The CDR3 sequence is 15 residues long. The germline CDR1 and CDR2 sequences are MNHEY and SVGAGI. V dropped 7 bases and J dropped 5 bases, with 21 bases sitting between them. The DNA of the CDR3 is TGTGCCAGCACCTTAACTAGCTCCGGAGGCGACGAGCAGTACTTC. This codes for CASTLTSSGGDEQYF.

This clone was seen only once. The chain carries TRBV10-2 and TRBJ2-5, with a tentative D call TRBD1 (5 bases). Trimming pared 3 bases from V and 2 bases from J, leaving 7 bases between. The length of the CDR3 is 13 residues. Per the germline V gene, CDR1 is WSHSY and CDR2 is SAAADI. DNA of the CDR3: TGCGCCAGCAGTGAACAGGTTCAAGAGACCCAGTACTTC. Its translation is CASSEQVQETQYF.

The chain joins TRBV29-1 to TRBJ1-2, with 12 nucleotides matching TRBD1. Trimming removed 4 bases from V and 3 bases from J; junction bases left unmatched: 3. This CDR3 spans 14 amino acids. Germline assignment: CDR1 SQVTM and CDR2 ANQGSEA. CDR3 residues: CSVGGTGGDYGYTF. DNA of the CDR3: TGCAGCGTTGGGGGGACAGGGGGCGACTATGGCTACACCTTC.

The V gene is TRBV19, the J gene TRBJ2-7, with D possibly matching TRBD1 (5 bases). The CDR3 has 13 residues. Between the trimmed V and J ends, which lost 1 base and 3 bases, there was a span of 7 bases. CDR1 LNHDA and CDR2 SQIVND come from the germline V gene (reference sequence). The CDR3, as DNA: TGTGCCAGTAGTATAGGTAGGGGCTACGAGCAGTACTTC. It is translated as CASSIGRGYEQYF.

This clone was seen a single time. V gene TRBV19 combines with J gene TRBJ2-1; TRBD1 aligns across 9 bases. Germline CDR1 reads LNHDA; CDR2 reads SQIVND (reference sequence). V shed 5 bases, J shed 8 bases, and the junction held 10 bases outside the gene matches. The CDR3 is 15 residues long. DNA of the CDR3: TGTGCCAGTAGTTTAGGGACAGGGTATTTGTATGAGCAGTTCTTC. Protein: CASSLGTGYLYEQFF.

The genes are TRBV4-1 and TRBJ1-5; D may be TRBD1 (5 bases). This CDR3 has 13 residues. Germline-derived CDR1 and CDR2 are MGHRA and YSYEKL. V shed 5 bases and J shed 5 bases, with 10 bases lying between them. This CDR3 is CASSLRGYQPQHF. The CDR3 DNA reads TGCGCCAGCAGCTTGCGGGGGTATCAGCCCCAGCATTTT.

V and J are TRBV7-6 and TRBJ1-1; D might be TRBD1 (5 bases). This CDR3 spans 14 amino acids. The germline V gene has CDR1 SGHVS and CDR2 FNYEAQ. V was pared by 5 bases and J by 5 bases, with 15 bases between. CDR3 nucleotides: TGTGCCAGCAGCGCCATGACCCGGGGGACTGAAGCTTTCTTT. This translates into CASSAMTRGTEAFF.

The chain employs TRBV7-3 and TRBJ2-5, with 12 bases aligning to TRBD1. Germline CDR1 reads SGHTA; CDR2 reads FQGTGA. V lost 5 bases and J lost 5; bases outside the gene matches: 3. The CDR3 spans 14 residues. CDR3: CASSRDRGPETQYF. The CDR3, as DNA: TGTGCCAGCAGCCGGGACAGGGGGCCGGAGACCCAGTACTTC.

The chain joins TRBV6-5 to TRBJ2-3; D gene uncertain. Germline V gene data show CDR1 as MNHEY and CDR2 as SVGAGI. The CDR3 has 14 residues. Deletions cut 5 bases from V and 2 bases from J, with 11 bases between. This chain's CDR3 is CASSRRSYTDTQYF. In nucleotides, the CDR3 is TGTGCCAGCAGTCGTCGGTCCTACACAGATACGCAGTATTTT.

The chain joins TRBV2 to TRBJ2-1, with 7 nucleotides matching TRBD2. Germline trimming cut 4 bases from V and 5 bases from J; bases unmatched to any gene: 5. This CDR3 contains 14 residues. Germline CDR1 and CDR2: SNHLY and FYNNEI. The CDR3 loop is CASSVERGNNEQFF. The CDR3 DNA sequence: TGTGCCAGCAGTGTGGAGCGGGGAAACAATGAGCAGTTCTTC.

About this clone itself: Germline and junction disagree at one end, which may indicate a read error. The chain links TRBV7-3 to TRBJ2-5, with TRBD1 as a possible D gene (8 bases). Germline values: CDR1 SGHTA, CDR2 FQGTGA. The CDR3 extends over 14 amino acids. The CDR3 reads CATSPTGGGETQYF. For the CDR3, the DNA is TGTGCCACCAGCCCAACAGGGGGAGGGGAGACCCAGTACTTC.

This chain uses TRBV6-5 with TRBJ1-3, with D maybe TRBD1 (6 bases). The CDR3 runs 15 residues. Germline loops: CDR1 MNHEY, CDR2 SVGAGI. Trimming cost V 8 bases and J 0 bases, with 14 bases left between them. The CDR3 region has the DNA TGTGCCAGCTGGGGGCTAAAGAGCTCTGGAAACACCATATATTTT. Translating gives CASWGLKSSGNTIYF.

V gene TRBV9 combines with J gene TRBJ2-7; 14 bases line up with TRBD2. The CDR3 runs 16 residues. CDR1 and CDR2 (germline): SGDLS, YYNGEE. The J segment lost 3 bases and the V segment lost 4 bases, leaving 6 bases of the junction unmatched. CDR3 sequence: CASSPRGTSGGYEQYF. For the CDR3, the DNA is TGTGCCAGCAGCCCCCGGGGGACTAGCGGGGGCTACGAGCAGTACTTC. Filled out from reference TRBV9 and TRBJ2-7, the complete variable domain reads DSGVTQTPKHLITATGQRVTLRCSPRSGDLSVYWYQQSLDQGLQFLIQYYNGEERAKGNILERFSAQQFPDLHSELNLSSLELGDSALYFCASSPRGTSGGYEQYFGPGTRLTVT.

The chain joins TRBV7-9 to TRBJ1-5, with a possible D match to TRBD1 (5 bases). Germline lookup yields CDR1 SEHNR and CDR2 FQNEAQ (reference sequence). This CDR3 spans 16 amino acids. The V gene lost 10 bases and the J gene lost 0 bases, with 19 bases spanning the gap. The CDR3 spells CAIQEGQGYSNQPQHF. CDR3 DNA: TGTGCCATTCAGGAGGGCCAGGGTTATAGCAATCAGCCCCAGCATTTT.

The rearrangement uses TRBV10-3 and TRBJ2-2, with D possibly TRBD1 on 5 matching bases. V gave up 8 bases and J gave up 2 bases, with 6 bases separating them. Per the germline V gene, CDR1 is ENHRY and CDR2 is SYGVKD. The CDR3 consists of 12 residues. CDR3: CAIQGNTGELFF. The CDR3 DNA sequence: TGTGCCATCCAGGGAAACACCGGGGAGCTGTTTTTT.

This rearrangement joins TRBV14 to TRBJ1-5; D is perhaps TRBD1 (5 bases). Looked up from germline, CDR1 is SGHDN and CDR2 is FVKESK. The CDR3 contains 15 residues. V was trimmed by 5 bases and J by 2 bases, leaving 13 bases between them. Here the CDR3 reads CASSDSGEGNQPQHF. The CDR3 DNA reads as TGTGCCAGCAGCGACTCGGGGGAAGGCAATCAGCCCCAGCATTTT.

This chain joins TRBV2 and TRBJ2-1; 7 bases line up with TRBD1. The CDR3 extends over 14 amino acids. V lost 1 base to trimming and J lost 5 bases; unmatched junction nucleotides: 2. Germline loops: CDR1 SNHLY, CDR2 FYNNEI. The chain's CDR3 is CASSEEGTDNEQFF. The CDR3 DNA reads TGTGCCAGCAGTGAAGAGGGGACAGACAATGAGCAGTTCTTC.

This clone was detected once. The CDR3 coding sequence is TGTGCCAGCAGCAGCCCCCAGCGGGGGGGGACCCAGTACTTC. Translation gives CASSSPQRGGTQYF. The chain is built from TRBV11-3 and TRBJ2-5, with 10 bases aligning to TRBD2. This CDR3 contains 14 residues. Losses at the gene ends were 5 bases for V and 7 bases for J; bases not matched to a gene: 7. CDR1 and CDR2 (germline): SGHNT, YENEEA.

The V call is TRBV7-9, the J call TRBJ1-4; 7 bases fit TRBD1. Germline V gene sequence: CDR1 SEHNR, CDR2 FQNEAQ (reference sequence). The junction had 4 bases not matched to a gene; V was cut back by 5 bases and J by 7 bases. This CDR3 comprises 13 residues. CDR3 region: CASSNRQGEKLFF. For the CDR3, the DNA is TGTGCCAGCAGCAATCGACAGGGTGAAAAACTGTTTTTT.

J is TRBJ1-1 and V is TRBV5-1; no firm D call. Germline V gene sequence: CDR1 SGHRS, CDR2 YFSETQ. The CDR3 totals 14 residues. V lost 1 base and J 1 base, leaving 8 bases between the germline ends. CDR3 protein: CASSLTVPNTEAFF. The CDR3 DNA reads as TGCGCCAGCAGCTTGACAGTTCCGAACACTGAAGCTTTCTTT.

This clone was detected once. The V and J genes are TRBV28 and TRBJ2-3, with 8 bases that match TRBD1. Germline CDR1 and CDR2: MDHEN and SYDVKM. Trimming removed 2 bases from V and 4 bases from J; junction bases left unmatched: 5. This CDR3 contains 15 residues. The DNA of the CDR3 is TGTGCCAGCAGTTTACAGCCCAGGGGGCCAGATACGCAGTATTTT. The encoded protein is CASSLQPRGPDTQYF. Looking up the rest from reference TRBV28 and TRBJ2-3 gives the full variable domain: DVKVTQSSRYLVKRTGEKVFLECVQDMDHENMFWYRQDPGLGLRLIYFSYDVKMKEKGDIPEGYSVSREKKERFSLILESASTNQTSMYLCASSLQPRGPDTQYFGPGTRLTVL.

This rearrangement joins TRBV7-8 to TRBJ2-2; D remains ambiguous. The CDR3 has 14 amino acids. CDR1 and CDR2 from the germline V gene are SGHVS and FQNEAQ. The ends were cut back, 4 bases at V and 7 bases at J, with 13 bases in the middle. The CDR3 region is CASSSTSRNGELFF. The CDR3 nucleotides read TGTGCCAGCAGCTCCACATCCCGAAACGGGGAGCTGTTTTTT. Full variable domain (remainder filled in from reference TRBV7-8 and TRBJ2-2): GAGVSQSPRYKVAKRGQDVALRCDPISGHVSLFWYQQALGQGPEFLTYFQNEAQLDKSGLPSDRFFAERPEGSVSTLKIQRTQQEDSAVYLCASSSTSRNGELFFGEGSRLTVL.

The chain uses TRBV10-1 and TRBJ2-7; D might be TRBD1 (6 bases). The CDR3 contains 13 residues. From germline, CDR1 is WNHNN and CDR2 SYGVQD (reference sequence). Trimming left V 6 bases short and J 1 base short, with 10 bases between. The CDR3: CASRDRWSYEQYF. DNA for the CDR3: TGCGCCAGCAGGGACAGATGGTCCTACGAGCAGTACTTC.